This TCR beta chain was recovered during a study of T cell repertoires in cytomegalovirus infection. This clonotype was counted a few times. The ends were cut back, 2 bases at V and 5 bases at J, with 10 bases in the middle. There are 13 residues in the CDR3. Germline values: CDR1 SGHVS, CDR2 FNYEAQ. TCRdb re-analysed the reads in MiXCR, keeping a single row per CDR3 protein. Counted here are about 530,000 distinct CDR3 sequences, around a quarter occurring once; the ten biggest clones make up about 12%. The chain has TRBV7-6 and TRBJ2-7, with D tentatively TRBD2 (6 bases). This receptor was taken from a human donor in good health (CMV status not recorded). Some clones in this sample may be carry-over from other donors' samples. Sequencing was done on a sample of PBMCs. The CDR3 DNA is TGTGCCAGCAGCTTAACGGCTAGCGACGAGCAGTACTTC. It encodes CASSLTASDEQYF.